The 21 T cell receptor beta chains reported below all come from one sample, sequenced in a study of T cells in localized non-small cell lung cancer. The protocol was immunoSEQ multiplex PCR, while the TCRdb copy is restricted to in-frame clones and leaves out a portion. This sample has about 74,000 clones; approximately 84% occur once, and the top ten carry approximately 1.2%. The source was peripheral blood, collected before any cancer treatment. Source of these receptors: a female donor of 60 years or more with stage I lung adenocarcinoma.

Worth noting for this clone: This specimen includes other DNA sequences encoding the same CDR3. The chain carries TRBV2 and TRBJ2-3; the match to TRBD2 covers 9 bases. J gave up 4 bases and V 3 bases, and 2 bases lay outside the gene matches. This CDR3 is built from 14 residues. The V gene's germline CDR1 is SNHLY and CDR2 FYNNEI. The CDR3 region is CASSDPSGADTQYF. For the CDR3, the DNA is TGTGCCAGCAGTGACCCTAGCGGGGCAGATACGCAGTATTTT.

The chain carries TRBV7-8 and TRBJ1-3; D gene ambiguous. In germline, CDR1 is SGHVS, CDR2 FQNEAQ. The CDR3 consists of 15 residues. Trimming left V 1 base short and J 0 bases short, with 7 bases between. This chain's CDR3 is CASSLGRLSGNTIYF. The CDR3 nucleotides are TGTGCCAGCAGCTTAGGCAGACTCTCTGGAAACACCATATATTTT.

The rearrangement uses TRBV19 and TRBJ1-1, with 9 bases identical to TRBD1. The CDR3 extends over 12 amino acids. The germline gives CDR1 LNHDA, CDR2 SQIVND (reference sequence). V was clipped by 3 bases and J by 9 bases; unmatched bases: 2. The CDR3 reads CASSIGTGKAFF. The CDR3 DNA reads TGTGCCAGTAGTATCGGGACAGGGAAAGCTTTCTTT.

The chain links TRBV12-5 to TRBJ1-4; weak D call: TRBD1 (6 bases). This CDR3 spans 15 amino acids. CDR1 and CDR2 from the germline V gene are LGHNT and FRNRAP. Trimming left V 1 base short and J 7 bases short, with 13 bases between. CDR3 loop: CASGLEPLQGEKLFF. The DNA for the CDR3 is TGTGCTAGTGGTTTGGAACCTCTACAGGGTGAAAAACTGTTTTTT.

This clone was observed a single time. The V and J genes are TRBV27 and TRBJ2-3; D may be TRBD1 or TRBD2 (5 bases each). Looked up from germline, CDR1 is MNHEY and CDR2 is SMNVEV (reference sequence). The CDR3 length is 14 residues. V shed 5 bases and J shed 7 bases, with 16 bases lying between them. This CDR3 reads CASSLTGTVHTQYF. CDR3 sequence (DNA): TGTGCCAGCAGTCTAACGGGGACGGTACATACGCAGTATTTT.

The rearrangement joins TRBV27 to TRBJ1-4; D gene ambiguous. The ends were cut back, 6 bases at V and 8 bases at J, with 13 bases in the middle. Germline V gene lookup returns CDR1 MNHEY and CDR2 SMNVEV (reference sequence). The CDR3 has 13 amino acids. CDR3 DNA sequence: TGTGCCAGCAGACGAGGCGGAGACGAAAAACTGTTTTTT. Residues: CASRRGGDEKLFF. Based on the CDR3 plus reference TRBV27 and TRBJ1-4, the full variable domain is EAQVTQNPRYLITVTGKKLTVTCSQNMNHEYMSWYRQDPGLGLRQIYYSMNVEVTDKGDVPEGYKVSRKEKRNFPLILESPSPNQTSLYFCASRRGGDEKLFFGSGTQLSVL.

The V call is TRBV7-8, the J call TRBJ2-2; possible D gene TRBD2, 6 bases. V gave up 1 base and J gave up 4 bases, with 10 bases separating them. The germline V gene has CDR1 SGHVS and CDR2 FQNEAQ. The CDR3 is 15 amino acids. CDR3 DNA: TGTGCCAGCAGCTTAGGCCACGGGGGCACCGGGGAGCTGTTTTTT. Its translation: CASSLGHGGTGELFF.

The CDR3 nucleotides read TGCGCCAGCAGCCCCCCGTGGAACACCGGGGAGCTGTTTTTT. Its translation is CASSPPWNTGELFF. This chain links TRBV4-3 with TRBJ2-2; D is uncertain. CDR1 is LGHNA, CDR2 YSLEER, per germline. CDR3 size: 14 residues. Between the trimmed V and J ends, which lost 4 bases and 1 base, there was a span of 7 bases.

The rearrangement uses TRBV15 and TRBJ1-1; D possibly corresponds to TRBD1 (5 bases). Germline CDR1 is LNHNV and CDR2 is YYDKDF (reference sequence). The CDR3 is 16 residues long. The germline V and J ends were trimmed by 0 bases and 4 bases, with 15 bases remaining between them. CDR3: CATSRDVQGRGTEAFF. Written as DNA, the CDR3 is TGTGCCACCAGCAGAGATGTCCAGGGACGAGGCACTGAAGCTTTCTTT. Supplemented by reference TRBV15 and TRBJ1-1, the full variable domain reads DAMVIQNPRYQVTQFGKPVTLSCSQTLNHNVMYWYQQKSSQAPKLLFHYYDKDFNNEADTPDNFQSRRPNTSFCFLDIRSPGLGDTAMYLCATSRDVQGRGTEAFFGQGTRLTVV.

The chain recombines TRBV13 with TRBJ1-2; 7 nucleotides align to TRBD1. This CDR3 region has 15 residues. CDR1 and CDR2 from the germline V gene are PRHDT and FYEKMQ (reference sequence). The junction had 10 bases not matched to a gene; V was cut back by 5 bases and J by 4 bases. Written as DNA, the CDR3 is TGTGCCAGCAGCGCCAATGGACAGGCTCTCTATGGCTACACCTTC. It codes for CASSANGQALYGYTF.

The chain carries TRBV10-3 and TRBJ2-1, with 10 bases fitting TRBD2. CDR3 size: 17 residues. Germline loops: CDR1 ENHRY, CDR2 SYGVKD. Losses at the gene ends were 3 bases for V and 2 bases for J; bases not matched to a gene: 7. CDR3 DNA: TGTGCCATCAGTGAAAGGAGCGGGGGGGCGACCTACAATGAGCAGTTCTTC. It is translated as CAISERSGGATYNEQFF.

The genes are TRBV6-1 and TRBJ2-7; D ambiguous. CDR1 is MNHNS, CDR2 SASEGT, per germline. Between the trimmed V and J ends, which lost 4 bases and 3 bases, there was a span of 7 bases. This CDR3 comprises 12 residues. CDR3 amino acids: CASSGVGYEQYF. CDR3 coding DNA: TGTGCCAGCAGTGGAGTCGGCTACGAGCAGTACTTC.

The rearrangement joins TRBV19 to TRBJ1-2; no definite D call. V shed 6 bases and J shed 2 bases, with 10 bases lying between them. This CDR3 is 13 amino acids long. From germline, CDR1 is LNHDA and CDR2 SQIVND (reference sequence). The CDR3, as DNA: TGTGCCAGTAGGCCCCGGGAGAACTATGGCTACACCTTC. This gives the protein CASRPRENYGYTF.

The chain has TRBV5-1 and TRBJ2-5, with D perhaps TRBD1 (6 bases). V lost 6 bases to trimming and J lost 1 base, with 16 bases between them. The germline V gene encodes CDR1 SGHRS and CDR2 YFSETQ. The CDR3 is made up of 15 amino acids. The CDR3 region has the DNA TGCGCCAGCACTTCAGGGAGAGGGGGCCAAGAGACCCAGTACTTC. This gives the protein CASTSGRGGQETQYF.

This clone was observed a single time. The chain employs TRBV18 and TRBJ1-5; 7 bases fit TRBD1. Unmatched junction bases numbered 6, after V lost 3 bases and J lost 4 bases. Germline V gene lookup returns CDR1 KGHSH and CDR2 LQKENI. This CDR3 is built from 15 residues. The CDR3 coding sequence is TGTGCCAGCTCACCGCAGGGACAGCTGAATCAGCCCCAGCATTTT. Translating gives CASSPQGQLNQPQHF.

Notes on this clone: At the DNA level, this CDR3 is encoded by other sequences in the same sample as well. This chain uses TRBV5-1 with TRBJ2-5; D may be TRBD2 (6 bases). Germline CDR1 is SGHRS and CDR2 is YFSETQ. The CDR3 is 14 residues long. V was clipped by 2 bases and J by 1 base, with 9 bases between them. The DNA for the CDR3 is TGCGCCAGCAGCTTTGGGGGGATCCAAGAGACCCAGTACTTC. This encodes CASSFGGIQETQYF.

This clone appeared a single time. The CDR3 DNA sequence: TGTGCCAGTAGTATAGGGCCTACGAACACCGGGGAGCTGTTTTTT. This encodes CASSIGPTNTGELFF. The chain carries TRBV19 and TRBJ2-2; no firm D call. The germline gives CDR1 LNHDA, CDR2 SQIVND (reference sequence). The ends were cut back, 1 base at V and 0 bases at J, with 6 bases in the middle. CDR3 size: 15 residues. Drawing the rest from reference TRBV19 and TRBJ2-2, the complete variable domain is DGGITQSPKYLFRKEGQNVTLSCEQNLNHDAMYWYRQDPGQGLRLIYYSQIVNDFQKGDIAEGYSVSREKKESFPLTVTSAQKNPTAFYLCASSIGPTNTGELFFGEGSRLTVL.

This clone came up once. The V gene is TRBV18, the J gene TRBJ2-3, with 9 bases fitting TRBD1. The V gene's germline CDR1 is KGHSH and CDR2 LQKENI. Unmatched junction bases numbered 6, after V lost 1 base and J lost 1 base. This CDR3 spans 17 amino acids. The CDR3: CASSPLSGQGRTDTQYF. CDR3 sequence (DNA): TGTGCCAGCTCACCACTGTCGGGACAGGGACGCACAGATACGCAGTATTTT.

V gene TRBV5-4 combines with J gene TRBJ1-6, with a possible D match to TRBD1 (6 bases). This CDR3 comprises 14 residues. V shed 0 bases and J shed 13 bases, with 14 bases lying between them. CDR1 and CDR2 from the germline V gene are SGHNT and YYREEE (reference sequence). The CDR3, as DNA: TGTGCCAGCAGCTTGGAACAGGGTGGTTCTCCCCTCCACTTT. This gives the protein CASSLEQGGSPLHF.

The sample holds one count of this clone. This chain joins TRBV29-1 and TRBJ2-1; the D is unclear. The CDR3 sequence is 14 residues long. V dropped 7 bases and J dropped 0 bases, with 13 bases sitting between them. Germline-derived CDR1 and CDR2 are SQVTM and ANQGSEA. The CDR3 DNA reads TGCAGCGGGAATACGGGTAGCTCCTACAATGAGCAGTTCTTC. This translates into CSGNTGSSYNEQFF.

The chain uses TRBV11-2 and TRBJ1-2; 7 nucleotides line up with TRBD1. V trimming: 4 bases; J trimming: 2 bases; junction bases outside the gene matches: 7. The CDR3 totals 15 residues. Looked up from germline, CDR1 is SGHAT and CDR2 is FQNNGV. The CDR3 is CASSSWTGKNYGYTF. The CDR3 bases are TGTGCCAGCAGCTCATGGACAGGAAAAAACTATGGCTACACCTTC.